This T cell receptor beta chain was sequenced during a study of blood T cell repertoires in COVID-19. Study-wide context: The samples span acute and convalescent COVID-19 from the United States, Italy and Spain.

Germline V gene data show CDR1 as LGHDT and CDR2 as YNNKEL (reference sequence). Trimming took 4 bases from V and 4 from J, leaving 10 bases between them. The CDR3 totals 13 residues. Generated by immunoSEQ multiplex PCR, the TCRdb table keeps only in-frame clones and is missing some. The sample shows about 250,000 clones, roughly 84% of them seen only once. This clonotype was obtained from a woman aged 40 to 50 with active or convalescent COVID-19. This chain uses TRBV3-1 (or the pseudogene TRBV3-2) with TRBJ1-1; a weak D match, TRBD1 (6 bases). The sample comprised peripheral blood. CDR3 in DNA: TGTGCCAGCAGCCGCAGGGACATCACTGAAGCTTTCTTT. Amino acids: CASSRRDITEAFF.